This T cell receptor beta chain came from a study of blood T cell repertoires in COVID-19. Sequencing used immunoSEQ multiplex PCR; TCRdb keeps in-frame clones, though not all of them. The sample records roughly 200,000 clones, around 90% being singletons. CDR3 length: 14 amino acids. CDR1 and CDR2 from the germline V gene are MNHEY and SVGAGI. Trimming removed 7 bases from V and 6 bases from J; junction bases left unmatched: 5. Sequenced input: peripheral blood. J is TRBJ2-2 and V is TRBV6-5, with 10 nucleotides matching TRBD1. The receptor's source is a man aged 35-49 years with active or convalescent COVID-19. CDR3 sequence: CASMGTGAAGELFF. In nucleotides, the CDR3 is TGTGCCAGCATGGGGACAGGGGCGGCCGGGGAGCTGTTTTTT.